The T cell receptor beta chain described here comes from a study of shared clonotypes between healthy human individuals (dated by TCRdb to between 2020 and 2021). As for the study more broadly: Three men and a couple of women, aged 18 to 49 years, made up the cohort. Different laboratories and diverse techniques were used to prepare libraries and sequence TCR repertoires, to increase sequencing depth and limit assay-specific biases. Per donor, leukapheresis produced somewhere between about 0.94 and 9 billion PBMCs. The study deeply sequenced blood TCR repertoires of five healthy adults to estimate repertoire size and the extent of clonotype sharing between individuals.

Using the deep immunoSEQ assay, multiplex PCR amplified TCR CDR3 regions from genomic DNA. Genomic DNA extracted from each cell subset was distributed evenly over all wells of several immunoSEQ 96-well plates, and each plate served as one replicate. For unsorted PBMC, approximately 0.3 ug of genomic DNA, equivalent to roughly 30,000 T cell genomes, went into each replicate PCR. Ten immunoSEQ deep assay plates were used to sequence unsorted PBMC genomic DNA. The purified libraries were quantified using a Qubit 3.0 fluorometer, sized with a Bioanalyzer 2100, and then quantified again using the KAPA Library Quantification kit. Every immunoSEQ 96-well plate was sequenced on a separate single-read 150-cycle Illumina NextSeq 550 flow cell. In the paper's pipeline: Because the immunoSEQ output held only junctional sequences and lacked quality scores, the filtering could not match the filtering applied to full-length reads. Sequences were annotated with PyIR, a Python wrapper for IgBLAST v1.9, and V/J genes and CDR3 were assigned using IMGT germline references. Reads were filtered out if the reads had weak V/J assignments (E-value above 1e-6), no CDR3, stop codons, out-of-frame junctions, or ambiguous translated residues. V3J clonotypes were defined as sequences sharing the same inferred V gene, J gene, and CDR3 amino acid sequence. Percentage overlap between repertoires was calculated by dividing the number of shared unique clonotypes by the size of the smaller repertoire. RTK rarefaction, the Chao1 estimator, and Recon v2.1 estimates of unobserved clonotypes were used to assess repertoire richness. The immuneACCESS repertoire file appears here via TCRdb, limited to in-frame rearrangements. These files lack a portion of the clones; in checked studies, under half of the deficit traces to unresolved V genes, and the cause of the others is not known. Clone size and the V and J calls come from that table; the DNA yielded D and trimming. The sample has about half a million clones on record, around 77% of them singletons. The top ten clones comprise around 13% of the sample.

Donors were healthy HIV-negative adults with no recently reported acute infections or vaccinations. Every donor was a Caucasian adult living in Nashville, Tennessee, USA. For unsorted samples, some 90 million PBMCs were counted, and genomic DNA was extracted using the QIAamp DNA Blood Mini kit. Blood was collected by leukapheresis, and PBMCs were isolated by Ficoll-Histopaque density gradient centrifugation and then cryopreserved in liquid nitrogen vapor phase. This clone was counted between two and nine times. The clone's antigen remains unknown. It has no much larger one-base neighbor in the sample; base qualities were not kept. Other DNA sequences in this specimen translate into the identical CDR3. Overall study results and their limits: Because the study included only a small number of donors, the genetic and exposure-history diversity represented was limited. Only blood was sampled, and tissue TCR repertoires likely differ from those in blood. Pairwise subsampling led to the expectation that sequencing depth would affect the degree of clonotype sharing among donors.

The CDR1 and CDR2 encoded by the germline V gene are MGHRA and YSYEKL. The CDR3 numbers 14 residues from cysteine through phenylalanine. Only the CDR3 DNA stays, 42 bases, in frame from base 1. Trimming at the junction amounts to 0 bases on V and 7 bases on J, and the germline ends lie 10 bases apart. Sequencing was done on a sample of PBMCs. This TCR derives from a woman between 40 and 50 years old in good health. Some clones in this sample may be carry-over from other donors' samples. The rearrangement joined TRBV4-1 to TRBJ2-1; matching of 5 bases hints at TRBD2 as the D gene. The DNA sequence follows: TGCGCCAGCAGCCAAGAAAGTAGCGTAAATGAGCAGTTCTTC. Translated, it reads CASSQESSVNEQFF.